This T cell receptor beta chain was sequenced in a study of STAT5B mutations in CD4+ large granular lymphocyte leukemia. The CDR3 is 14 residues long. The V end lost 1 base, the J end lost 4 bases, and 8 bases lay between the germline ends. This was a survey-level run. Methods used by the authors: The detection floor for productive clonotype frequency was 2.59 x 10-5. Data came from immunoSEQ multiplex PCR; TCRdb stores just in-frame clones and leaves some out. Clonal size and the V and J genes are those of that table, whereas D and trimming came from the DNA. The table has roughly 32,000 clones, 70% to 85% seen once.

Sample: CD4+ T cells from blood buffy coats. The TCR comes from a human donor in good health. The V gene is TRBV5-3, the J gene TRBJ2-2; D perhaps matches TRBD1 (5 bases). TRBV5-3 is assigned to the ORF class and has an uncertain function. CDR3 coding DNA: TGTGCCAGAAGCTTGACCAGGGTCACCGGGGAGCTGTTTTTT. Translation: CARSLTRVTGELFF.